This T cell receptor beta chain originates from a study of blood T cells in healthy people across ages. General study results and limits: Long-lived donors had more naive CD4+ cells and higher diversity than aged donors. Among T cells, TCR beta diversity per million cells dropped roughly linearly as age rose.

For this clonotype: Its antigen remains unknown. Sequence at one end of the junction differs from germline and may be a read error.

PCR was performed a second time for about 6 to 12 cycles using a sample-barcoded 5' primer and a J-beta primer mix. Every sample produced at least 2.5 million CDR3-containing paired-end reads. TCRdb fed the 5' RACE reads into MiXCR, producing one record per CDR3 protein. The sample shows over 600,000 distinct CDR3 sequences, around 50% of them seen only once. Donors were healthy Caucasian individuals from Russia aged about 6 to 90. Germline lookup yields CDR1 MNHNS and CDR2 SASEGT. The CDR3 spans 13 residues. The TCR originated in a man older than 75 in good health. V is TRBV6-1 and J is TRBJ2-5; D gene uncertain. Judging by the DNA end, TRBJ2-7 fits better; the J call may be wrong. The specimen sequenced was blood. Here the CDR3 DNA reads TGTGCCGGCAGTGTGGGCTCCACCGCCGAGCAGTACTTC. It specifies CAGSVGSTAEQYF.